This T cell receptor beta chain was sequenced during a study of T cells after yellow fever vaccination. For the study at large: Any fraction with a low cell number was prepared using SMART-Seq v4 Ultra Low Input.

TCRdb used MiXCR to reprocess the 5' RACE reads, holding one entry per CDR3 protein. The sample shows under 300,000 distinct CDR3 sequences, about 7.1% of them seen only once. This clonotype was seen at least ten times. The CDR3 is made up of 13 amino acids. V shed 2 bases and J shed 2 bases, with 6 bases lying between them. The germline gives CDR1 KGHSH, CDR2 LQKENI. This material consisted of CD4+ T cells sorted from PBMCs, taken 15 days after the yellow fever booster vaccination. The genes are TRBV18 and TRBJ2-5; tentative D call: TRBD2 (5 bases). The receptor's source is a man younger than 40 who received the YFV17D yellow fever vaccine. Here the CDR3 DNA reads TGTGCCAGCTCACCAACGGGGCAAGAGACCCAGTACTTC. Residues: CASSPTGQETQYF.